This TCR beta chain was identified during a study of tumor and adjacent non-tumor tissue in lung cancer. Details on this clonotype: Its cognate antigen is unknown. A read error may produce the germline difference seen at one junction end.

This sample's RNA came from whole unsorted tissue. The library came from three nested PCR rounds adapted from ARM-PCR protocols. TCRdb re-called the multiplex PCR reads through MiXCR, storing one row per CDR3 protein. The repertoire includes about 76,000 distinct CDR3 sequences, around 70% of them detected once, and 10% to 15% sits in the top ten. This CDR3 is built from 13 residues. The germline gives CDR1 SQVTM, CDR2 ANQGSEA. Findings of the study overall: Tumor tissue had significantly higher TCR diversity than normal lung.

Material for sequencing was lung tumor tissue. This rearrangement joins TRBV29-1 to TRBJ2-7; D is perhaps TRBD1 (6 bases). The sequence derives from a woman in her seventies with non-small cell lung cancer. CDR3 sequence (DNA): TGCAGCATTAAACGGGACACCCCCTACGAGCAGCATTTC. Amino acid sequence: CSIKRDTPYEQHF.